Shown below are 17 T cell receptor beta chains from a single sample sequenced in a study of vaccination effects on CD4 cells after COVID-19. Using immunoSEQ multiplex PCR, the repertoire was profiled, and TCRdb retains in-frame clones only, with some absent. In the table there are more than 11,000 clones, 76% of which are singletons. Within the ViraFEST assay, antigen-specific CD4+ T cells underwent expansion with viral peptide pools prior to sequencing. Researchers isolated CD4+ T cells once around 11 days of culture had elapsed. Their antigens remain unidentified. Source: CD4+ T cells from PBMCs cultured with HCoV-229E spike peptides, taken before COVID-19 vaccination. These TCRs come from a human donor who received a COVID-19 vaccine.

This sequence joins TRBV29-1 and TRBJ2-4; TRBD1 matches 9 bases. This CDR3 region has 17 residues. The germline gives CDR1 SQVTM, CDR2 ANQGSEA. Trimming cost V 5 bases and J 7 bases; bases outside gene matches: 18. CDR3 in amino acids: CSVRRGTGGADRNIQYF. Here the CDR3 DNA reads TGCAGCGTTAGGAGGGGAACAGGGGGCGCCGATAGGAACATTCAGTACTTC.

The chain joins TRBV27 to TRBJ2-5; 11 bases match TRBD2. This CDR3 region has 19 residues. The J segment lost 5 bases and the V segment lost 0 bases, leaving 14 bases of the junction unmatched. Germline CDR1 is MNHEY and CDR2 is SMNVEV (reference sequence). CDR3: CASSLSPYSGRAGAETQYF. CDR3 sequence (DNA): TGTGCCAGCAGTTTATCGCCTTATAGCGGGAGGGCCGGAGCGGAGACCCAGTACTTC.

This chain links TRBV10-3 with TRBJ1-4; 7 bases line up with TRBD1. V lost 3 bases to trimming and J lost 7 bases; unmatched junction nucleotides: 8. There are 15 residues in the CDR3. Looked up from germline, CDR1 is ENHRY and CDR2 is SYGVKD. CDR3 bases: TGTGCCATCAGTGAAGGGGGGAGACAGGGTGAAAAACTGTTTTTT. This translates into CAISEGGRQGEKLFF.

The chain combines TRBV27 with TRBJ2-1; tentatively, D is TRBD2 (6 bases). V lost 5 bases to trimming and J lost 6 bases, with 17 bases between them. The CDR3 spans 15 residues. Per the germline V gene, CDR1 is MNHEY and CDR2 is SMNVEV (reference sequence). CDR3 DNA sequence: TGTGCCAGCAGTCACCAGGCGGGGTTCGGCAATGAGCAGTTCTTC. This translates into CASSHQAGFGNEQFF.

In this sample, this clone turned up a few times. The genes are TRBV5-6 and TRBJ2-7; D not resolved. V lost 5 bases to trimming and J lost 2 bases, with 8 bases between them. The V gene's germline CDR1 is SGHDT and CDR2 YYEEEE. This CDR3 contains 12 residues. The CDR3 reads CASSLTPYEQYF. CDR3 bases: TGTGCCAGCAGTCTGACCCCCTACGAGCAGTACTTC.

The chain joins TRBV7-9 to TRBJ1-1; a possible D gene is TRBD1 (5 bases). Germline CDR1 reads SEHNR; CDR2 reads FQNEAQ (reference sequence). Trimming removed 4 bases at V and 1 base at J, with 10 bases between. The CDR3 runs 14 residues. Written as DNA, the CDR3 is TGTGCCAGCAGCTCCGGGACTCCGAACACTGAAGCTTTCTTT. This codes for CASSSGTPNTEAFF. Combining the CDR3 with reference TRBV7-9 and TRBJ1-1 gives the whole variable domain DTGVSQNPRHKITKRGQNVTFRCDPISEHNRLYWYRQTLGQGPEFLTYFQNEAQLEKSRLLSDRFSAERPKGSFSTLEIQRTEQGDSAMYLCASSSGTPNTEAFFGQGTRLTVV.

The rearrangement links TRBV19 to TRBJ2-5; D is perhaps TRBD1 or TRBD2 (6 bases each). V was pared by 3 bases and J by 4 bases, with 18 bases between. CDR3 length equals 16 residues. Germline values: CDR1 LNHDA, CDR2 SQIVND (reference sequence). DNA of the CDR3: TGTGCCAGTAGTATGGGGGGCAGGGGAGGTGGAGAGACCCAGTACTTC. It yields the protein CASSMGGRGGGETQYF.

This chain uses TRBV6-6 with TRBJ2-1, with 12 bases matching TRBD2. CDR3 size: 18 residues. CDR1 MNHNY and CDR2 SVGAGI come from the germline V gene (reference sequence). Trimming at V came to 5 bases and at J to 3 bases, leaving 11 bases not matched to a gene. Here the CDR3 DNA reads TGTGCCAGCAGTCACATCCCTCGACTAGCGGGAGTCTACAATGAGCAGTTCTTC. Encoded protein: CASSHIPRLAGVYNEQFF.

J is TRBJ2-2 and V is TRBV19; 9 bases map to TRBD2. V trimming: 5 bases; J trimming: 3 bases; junction bases outside the gene matches: 22. Germline values: CDR1 LNHDA, CDR2 SQIVND (reference sequence). CDR3 length equals 21 residues. The CDR3 loop is CASSPRLKTPTSGRDTGELFF. DNA of the CDR3: TGTGCCAGTAGTCCACGACTAAAAACCCCGACTAGCGGTAGGGACACCGGGGAGCTGTTTTTT.

The chain recombines TRBV4-1 with TRBJ2-1, with no clear D. Trimming stripped 1 base from V and 5 bases from J, with 15 bases between. This CDR3 region has 16 residues. From germline, CDR1 is MGHRA and CDR2 YSYEKL. DNA of the CDR3: TGCGCCAGCAGCCAAGTACAGTCTAATATCAACAATGAGCAGTTCTTC. It encodes CASSQVQSNINNEQFF.

This chain joins TRBV29-1 and TRBJ2-7, with a weak D call TRBD1 (6 bases). This CDR3 is built from 13 residues. Trimming shortened V by 4 bases and J by 5 bases, and 15 bases separated the two germline ends. Germline-derived CDR1 and CDR2 are SQVTM and ANQGSEA. As DNA, the CDR3 is TGCAGCGTTGCCCCTTCACAGGGAAACGAGCAGTACTTC. This gives the protein CSVAPSQGNEQYF.

This chain uses TRBV6-2 or TRBV6-3 with TRBJ2-7, with D possibly TRBD1 on 6 matching bases. The CDR3 consists of 16 residues. The V end was cut by 0 bases, the J end by 4 bases, with 16 bases between. CDR1 is MNHEY, CDR2 SVGEGT, per germline. Here the CDR3 reads CASSYSTRTARYEQYF. Here the CDR3 DNA reads TGTGCCAGCAGTTACTCGACCCGGACAGCCCGATACGAGCAGTACTTC.

V gene TRBV11-3 combines with J gene TRBJ2-1; D is ambiguous. The CDR3 length is 13 residues. From germline, CDR1 is SGHNT and CDR2 YENEEA. V lost 3 bases and J 4 bases, leaving 7 bases between the germline ends. The CDR3 DNA sequence: TGTGCCAGCAGCTTGACCACTTACAATGAGCAGTTCTTC. This encodes CASSLTTYNEQFF. The whole variable domain, filled in from reference TRBV11-3 and TRBJ2-1, reads EAGVVQSPRYKIIEKKQPVAFWCNPISGHNTLYWYLQNLGQGPELLIRYENEEAVDDSQLPKDRFSAERLKGVDSTLKIQPAELGDSAVYLCASSLTTYNEQFFGPGTRLTVL.

The rearrangement links TRBV12-3 or TRBV12-4 to TRBJ2-7, with D unresolved. This CDR3 spans 11 amino acids. V lost 7 bases, J lost 7 bases, and 11 bases lay in between. CDR3 sequence: CASNRLWEQYF. Here the CDR3 DNA reads TGTGCCAGCAACCGCCTTTGGGAGCAGTACTTC.

The CDR3 nucleotides are TGTGCCAGCAGGTGGGCAGGGAATCTGGGCACTGAAGCTTTCTTT. It codes for CASRWAGNLGTEAFF. The chain joins TRBV28 to TRBJ1-1; possible D gene TRBD1, 5 bases. V was shortened by 6 bases and J by 4 bases, with 18 bases between the two germline ends. Germline assignment: CDR1 MDHEN and CDR2 SYDVKM. The CDR3 extends over 15 amino acids.

CDR3 nucleotide sequence: TGTGCCACCAGCACCGGGGGGCAAGGTGAAGCTTTCTTT. Residues: CATSTGGQGEAFF. The V call is TRBV15, the J call TRBJ1-1, with a tentative D call TRBD1 (6 bases). Germline V gives CDR1 LNHNV, CDR2 YYDKDF (reference sequence). There are 13 residues in the CDR3. V was trimmed by 4 bases and J by 7 bases, leaving 13 bases between them.

The V and J genes are TRBV7-9 and TRBJ1-4; D is possibly TRBD1 (6 bases). Germline V lookup: CDR1 SEHNR, CDR2 FQNEAQ (reference sequence). The CDR3 length is 15 residues. Trimming left V 0 bases short and J 10 bases short, with 15 bases between. Here the CDR3 DNA reads TGTGCCAGCAGCTTAGCAGCCCAGGGAGGGGGAAAACTGTTTTTT. It translates to CASSLAAQGGGKLFF.